This TCR beta chain derives from a study of CD8+ T cells in alopecia areata. The study's findings and limits: Scalp specimens additionally yield sequences from normal skin's resident alphabeta T cells.

The sequencing template was cDNA reverse transcribed from extracted RNA. This table comes from immunoSEQ multiplex PCR, and its TCRdb copy is limited to in-frame clones, with some not included. The repertoire holds 120,000 to 150,000 clones, around four fifths seen once, with more than 20% in the top ten. Only one count was recorded for this clone. Its specificity is unknown. As for treatment: oral pan-JAK inhibitor, 5-10 mg twice daily. Trimming left V 3 bases short and J 5 bases short, with 13 bases between. This CDR3 has 14 amino acids. Germline loops: CDR1 SGHRS, CDR2 YFSETQ. The sequencing here drew on CD8+ T cells sorted from blood, taken at week 4, from a patient treated with tofacitinib. The source is a human donor with alopecia areata. The chain joins TRBV5-1 to TRBJ2-3, with D possibly TRBD2 on 6 matching bases. This CDR3 is CASSSGTGEDTQYF. The CDR3 DNA is TGCGCCAGCAGCTCGGGGACTGGAGAAGATACGCAGTATTTT.